The sequence of this T cell receptor beta chain was determined in a study of blood T cell repertoires in COVID-19. In the study overall: Samples representing acute and convalescent COVID-19 were sourced from the United States, Italy and Spain. T cells, B-cell-depleted T cells, or PBMCs supplied cDNA or gDNA.

Original handling: Amplification from reference gene primers served as the basis for estimated nucleated cell counts. Clones were read by immunoSEQ multiplex PCR, and TCRdb kept only the in-frame ones, dropping some. V, J and clone size are those of that table, while D and trimming were read from the DNA. This sample has 200,000 or so clones; 86% occur once, and the top ten carry 2.2%. Concerning this clone: Other DNA sequences in the sample encode the same CDR3.

This CDR3 spans 12 amino acids. V lost 1 base, J lost 6 bases, and 6 bases lay in between. CDR1 is LNHDA, CDR2 SQIVND, per germline (reference sequence). This receptor was taken from a woman aged 45 to 65 with acute or convalescent COVID-19. The genes are TRBV19 and TRBJ1-1, with unresolved D. The sequenced material came from peripheral blood. The CDR3: CASSIGGSEAFF. The CDR3 coding sequence is TGTGCCAGTAGTATAGGAGGGTCTGAAGCTTTCTTT.